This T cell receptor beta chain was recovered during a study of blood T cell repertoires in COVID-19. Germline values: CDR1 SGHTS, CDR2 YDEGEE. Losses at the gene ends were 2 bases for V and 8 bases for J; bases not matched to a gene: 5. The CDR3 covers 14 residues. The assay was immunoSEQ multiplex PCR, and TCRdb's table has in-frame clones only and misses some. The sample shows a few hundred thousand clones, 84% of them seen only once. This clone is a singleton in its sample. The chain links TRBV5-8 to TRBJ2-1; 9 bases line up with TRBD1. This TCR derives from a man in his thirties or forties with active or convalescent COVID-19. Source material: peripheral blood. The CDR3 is CASSFGTGSDEQFF. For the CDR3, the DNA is TGTGCCAGCAGCTTCGGGACAGGGTCAGATGAGCAGTTCTTC.